This T cell receptor (beta chain) was found in a study of beta chain features in type 1 diabetes. Study-wide points: PCR could preferentially amplify shorter templates, alike in patients and controls. There was a moderate but significant shortening of TCRB CDR3s in all four CD4+ subsets of Type 1 diabetes patients. Patients' naive, central memory and Treg TCRB repertoires seemed closer to one another than those of healthy donors.

Germline CDR1 is LGHNA and CDR2 is YNFKEQ. The CDR3 is 13 amino acids. Trimming took off 0 bases at V and 3 bases at J, with 5 bases between the two ends. CD4+ naive, central memory, regulatory and stem cell-like memory cells were sorted via CD45RO/CCR7/CD25/CD127/CD95/CD27. To note about this clone: The antigen is undetermined.

Expressed TCRB transcripts were sequenced because the entire RNA isolate underwent reverse transcription. Measured with immunoSEQ multiplex PCR; TCRdb has only the in-frame clones, and not every one. The sample records some 160,000 clones, around 8.4% being singletons. The source of this sequence is a woman aged 18-29 years with type 1 diabetes. Sequenced sample: central memory CD4+ T cells from blood. The chain couples TRBV4-2 to TRBJ2-5, with D hard to call. CDR3 DNA: TGTGCCAGCAGCCAAGAGTCGGAAGAGACCCAGTACTTC. This encodes CASSQESEETQYF.